This TCR beta chain was obtained from a study of T cells in Graves' hyperthyroidism and ophthalmopathy. TCR beta CDR3 regions were amplified from RNA. The HTBI primer set drove a first-round RT-PCR of the TCR CDR3. In TCRdb, the multiplex PCR reads were re-called with MiXCR into one record per CDR3 protein. The repertoire holds approximately 250,000 distinct CDR3 sequences, with roughly 22% as singletons. This clonotype was picked up many times. Per the germline V gene, CDR1 is LGHDT and CDR2 is YNNKEL (reference sequence). V was trimmed by 4 bases and J by 7 bases, leaving 17 bases between them. The CDR3 covers 14 residues.

This chain links TRBV3-1 with TRBJ2-7; D unclear. Sequenced input: blood. The sequence came from a middle-aged woman with Graves' ophthalmopathy. As DNA, the CDR3 is TGTGCCAGCAGCCCGAGACCCTCGGGTACGGAGCAGTACTTC. Protein: CASSPRPSGTEQYF.